The entry that follows covers one T cell receptor (beta chain) sequence. It was with 60 Vbeta and 13 Jbeta primers that the PCR ran. Sequencing used immunoSEQ multiplex PCR; TCRdb keeps in-frame clones, though not all of them. Of 85,000 to 90,000 clones listed, under 80% were seen once; the top ten hold about a tenth. All the people who gave samples were healthy bone marrow donors. Donors had nominal health at sampling but likely had unrecorded immune exposures. The data are from a study of cytomegalovirus exposure and HLA in healthy donors. This CDR3 contains 12 residues. CDR1 MGHRA and CDR2 YSYEKL come from the germline V gene. V lost 4 bases and J 12 bases, leaving 15 bases between the germline ends.

The sequenced sample was PBMCs. This receptor was taken from a man aged 25-45 years in good health and CMV-seropositive. The rearrangement links TRBV4-1 to TRBJ1-1; perhaps TRBD1 as D (6 bases). The DNA for the CDR3 is TGCGCCAGCAGCCTAATTCAGGGGTTGACTTTCTTT. Translating gives CASSLIQGLTFF.